The entry below gives a single T cell receptor beta chain sequence along with its context. Its antigen is still unknown. The PCR employed 60 Vbeta primers together with 13 Jbeta primers. Libraries were prepared by immunoSEQ multiplex PCR; TCRdb keeps only in-frame clonotypes and omits some of them. The sample includes 180,000 or so clones, roughly 74% of them seen just once. This entry comes from a study of cytomegalovirus exposure and HLA in healthy donors. The CDR3 runs 14 residues. Deletions cut 2 bases from V and 7 bases from J, with 14 bases between. Germline CDR1 reads MNHEY; CDR2 reads SMNVEV (reference sequence). Whole-study results and caveats: Later work associated around 18,000 TCR beta sequences with HLA alleles at 0.05 false discovery rate. According to the study, around 180 TCR beta chains were cytomegalovirus-associated.

The receptor was derived from a female donor in good health and CMV-seronegative. The sample consisted of PBMCs. The chain links TRBV27 to TRBJ1-2; D remains ambiguous. CDR3 bases: TGTGCCAGCAGTTTACGGGCGGAGGACCCTGGCTACACCTTC. Translation: CASSLRAEDPGYTF.